The sequence of this T cell receptor beta chain was determined in a study of T cells in tumors after PD-1 blockade. Study-wide context: Each patient got pembrolizumab 200 mg every 3 weeks or cemiplimab 350 mg every 2 weeks. Study results and caveats: After therapy, most expanded exhausted CD8+ clones were absent pre-treatment, suggesting clonal replacement. Clonal replacement was seen across treatment, not between pre-treatment samples.

Comments on this clone: What it binds is not known.

TCRdb's table, derived via immunoSEQ multiplex PCR, lists solely in-frame clones and lacks some. The sample lists over 10,000 clones, 63% occurring once. This CDR3 contains 14 residues. CDR1 and CDR2 from the germline V gene are SEHNR and FQNEAQ (reference sequence). Trimming removed 3 bases from V and 0 bases from J, with 9 bases in between. The clonotype was recovered from a human donor with basal cell carcinoma. Source: tumor tissue, taken before anti-PD-1 treatment. This sequence joins TRBV7-9 and TRBJ2-7, with D uncertain. The CDR3 loop is CASSFTGNSYEQYF. CDR3 coding DNA: TGTGCCAGCAGCTTTACGGGCAACTCCTACGAGCAGTACTTC.